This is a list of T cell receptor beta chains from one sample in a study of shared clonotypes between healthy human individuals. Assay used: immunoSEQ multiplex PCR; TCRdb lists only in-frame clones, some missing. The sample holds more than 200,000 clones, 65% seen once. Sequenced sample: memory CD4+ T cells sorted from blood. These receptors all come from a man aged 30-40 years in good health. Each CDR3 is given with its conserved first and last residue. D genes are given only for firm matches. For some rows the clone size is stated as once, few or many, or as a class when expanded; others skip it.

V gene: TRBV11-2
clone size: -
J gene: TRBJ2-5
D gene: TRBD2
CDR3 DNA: TGTGCCAGCAGGAGTCTAGCGGGAGGGGGCCAAGAGACCCAGTACTTC
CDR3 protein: CASRSLAGGGQETQYF

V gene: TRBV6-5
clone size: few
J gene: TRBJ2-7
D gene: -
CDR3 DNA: TGTGCCAGCTCCCGAGGCAGGTTCTACGAGCAGTACTTC
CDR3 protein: CASSRGRFYEQYF

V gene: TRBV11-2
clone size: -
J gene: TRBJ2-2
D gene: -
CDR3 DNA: TGTGCCAGCAGCTTAGAGTTTGAGGGGTTCCCCGGGGAGCTGTTTTTT
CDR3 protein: CASSLEFEGFPGELFF

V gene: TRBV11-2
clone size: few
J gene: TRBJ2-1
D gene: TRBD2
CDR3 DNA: TGTGCCAGCAGCTTAGATCGCGGGAGCGATGAGCAGTTCTTC
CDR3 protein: CASSLDRGSDEQFF

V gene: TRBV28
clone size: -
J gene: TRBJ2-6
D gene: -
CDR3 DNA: TGTGCCAGCAGCCGGACTGTCCTCTCTGGGGCCAACGTCCTGACTTTC
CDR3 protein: CASSRTVLSGANVLTF

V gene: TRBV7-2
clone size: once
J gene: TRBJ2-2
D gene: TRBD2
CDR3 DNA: TGTGCCAGCAGCTTAAGCGGGAACGCCATGAGGGAGCTGTTTTTT
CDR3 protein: CASSLSGNAMRELFF

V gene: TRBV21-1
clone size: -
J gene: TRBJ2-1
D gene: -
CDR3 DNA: TGTGCCAGCAGCAAAGGACAGGGAGTCTACAATGAGCAGTTCTTC
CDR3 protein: CASSKGQGVYNEQFF

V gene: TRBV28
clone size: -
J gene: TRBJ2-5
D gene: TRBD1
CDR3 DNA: TGTGCCAGCAGTTCCCGGGACAGGGGGCGAGAGACCCAGTACTTC
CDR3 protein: CASSSRDRGRETQYF

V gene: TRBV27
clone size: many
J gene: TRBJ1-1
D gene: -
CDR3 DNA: TGTGCCAGCAGTTTAAACGGAGACGGAGAAGCTTTCTTT
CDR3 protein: CASSLNGDGEAFF

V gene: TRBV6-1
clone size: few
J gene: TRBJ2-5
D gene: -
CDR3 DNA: TGTGCCAGCTCTAGTGGACAGGAGACCCAGTACTTC
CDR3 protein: CASSSGQETQYF

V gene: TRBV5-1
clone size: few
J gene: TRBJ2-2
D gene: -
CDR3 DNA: TGCGCCAGCAGCTTGTTGTACCGGGAGTTGAACACCGGGGAGCTGTTTTTT
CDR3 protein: CASSLLYRELNTGELFF

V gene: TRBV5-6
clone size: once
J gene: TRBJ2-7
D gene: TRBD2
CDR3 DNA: TGTGCCAGCATTAAGACCGGGACTAGTTCGTACGAGCAGTACTTC
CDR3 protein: CASIKTGTSSYEQYF

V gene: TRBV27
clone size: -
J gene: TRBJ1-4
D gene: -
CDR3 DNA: TGTGCCAGCAGTTACCTCGGGACAAGTAGTGAAAAACTGTTTTTT
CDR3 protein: CASSYLGTSSEKLFF

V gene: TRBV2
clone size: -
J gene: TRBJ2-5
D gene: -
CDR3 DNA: TGTGCCAGCAATGTATTACGAGAGACCCAGTACTTC
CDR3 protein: CASNVLRETQYF

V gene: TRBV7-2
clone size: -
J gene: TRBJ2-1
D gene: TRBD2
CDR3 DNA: TGTGCCAGCAGCTGGTATAGCGGGAGAACCTACAATGAGCAGTTCTTC
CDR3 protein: CASSWYSGRTYNEQFF

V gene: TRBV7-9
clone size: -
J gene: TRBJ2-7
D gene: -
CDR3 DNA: TGTGCCAGCAGCCCTCGGACAGCTTTGGGCGCCGAGCAGTACTTC
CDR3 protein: CASSPRTALGAEQYF

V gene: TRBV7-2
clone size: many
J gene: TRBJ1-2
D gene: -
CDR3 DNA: TGTGCCAGCAGCCCCAGTATCGGCCGTAACTATGGCTACACCTTC
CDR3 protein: CASSPSIGRNYGYTF

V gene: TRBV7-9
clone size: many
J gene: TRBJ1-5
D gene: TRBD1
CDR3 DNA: TGTGCCAGCAGCCGAGGGACAGGGGGCAATCAGCCCCAGCATTTT
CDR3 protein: CASSRGTGGNQPQHF

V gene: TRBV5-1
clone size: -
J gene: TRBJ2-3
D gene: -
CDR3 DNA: TGCGCCAGCAGCTTGGAAGCAGGTCATCTCACAGATACGCAGTATTTT
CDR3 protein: CASSLEAGHLTDTQYF

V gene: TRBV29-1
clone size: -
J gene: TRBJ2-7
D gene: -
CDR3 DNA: TGCAGCGTTAACATCAACTCCTACGAGCAGTACTTC
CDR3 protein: CSVNINSYEQYF

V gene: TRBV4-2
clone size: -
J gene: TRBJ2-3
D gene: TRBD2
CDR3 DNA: TGTGCCAGCAGCCAGGGGTGGACTAGAAGGAGCAAGGCTACGCAGTATTTT
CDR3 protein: CASSQGWTRRSKATQYF

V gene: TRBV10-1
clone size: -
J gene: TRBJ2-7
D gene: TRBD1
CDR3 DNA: TGCGCCAGCAGTGAGATGGGACAGGGTGTGGACGAGCAGTACTTC
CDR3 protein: CASSEMGQGVDEQYF

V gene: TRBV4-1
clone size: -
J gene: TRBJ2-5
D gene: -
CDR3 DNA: TGCGCCAGCAGCCAGACCCGACGCCAAGAGACCCAGTACTTC
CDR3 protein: CASSQTRRQETQYF

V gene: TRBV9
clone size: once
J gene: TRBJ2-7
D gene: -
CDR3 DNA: TGTGCCAGCAGCGTAGGCCAGGGTAGGGCCCACGAGCAGTACTTC
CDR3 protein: CASSVGQGRAHEQYF

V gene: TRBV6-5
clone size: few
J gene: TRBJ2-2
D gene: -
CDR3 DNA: TGTGCCAGCAGTCGCGACTCTCAAAACACCGGGGAGCTGTTTTTT
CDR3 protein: CASSRDSQNTGELFF

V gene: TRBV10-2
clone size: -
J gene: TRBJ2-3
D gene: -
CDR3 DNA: TGCGCCAGCACAGGGCTGAGCTCAGATACGCAGTATTTT
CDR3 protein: CASTGLSSDTQYF

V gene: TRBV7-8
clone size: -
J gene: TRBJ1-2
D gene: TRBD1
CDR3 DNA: TGTGCCAGCAGCTCCGGGACAGGGCAAGGTGGCTACACCTTC
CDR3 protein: CASSSGTGQGGYTF

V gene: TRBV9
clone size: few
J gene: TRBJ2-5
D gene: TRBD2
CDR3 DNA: TGTGCCAGCAGCGTACGCCCCGGGGCGGGAGGGGAGACCCAGTACTTC
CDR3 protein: CASSVRPGAGGETQYF

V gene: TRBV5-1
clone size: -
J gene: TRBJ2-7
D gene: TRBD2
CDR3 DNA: TGCGCCAGCAGCTTGGGGGAGGGTAGAGAGCAGTACTTC
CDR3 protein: CASSLGEGREQYF

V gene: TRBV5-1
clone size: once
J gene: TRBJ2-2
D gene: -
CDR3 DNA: TGCGCCAGCAGCTCTCAAGGTGGTTTGGGCGGGGAGCTGTTTTTT
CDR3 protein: CASSSQGGLGGELFF

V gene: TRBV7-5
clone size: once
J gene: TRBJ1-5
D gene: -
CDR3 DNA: TGTGTCAGAAGCTTAGGGGGGGATAGCAATCAGCCCCAGCATTTT
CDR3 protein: CVRSLGGDSNQPQHF

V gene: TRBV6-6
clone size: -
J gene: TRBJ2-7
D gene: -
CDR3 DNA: TGTGCCAGCAGCCCCGGGGGTGGTGGGCAGTACTTC
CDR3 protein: CASSPGGGGQYF

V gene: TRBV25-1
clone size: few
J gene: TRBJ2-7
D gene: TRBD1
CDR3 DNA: TGTGCCAGCAGTGGCACAGGGGGGGAGCAGTACTTC
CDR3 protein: CASSGTGGEQYF

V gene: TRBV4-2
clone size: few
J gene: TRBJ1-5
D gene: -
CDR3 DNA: TGTGCCAGCAGCCAAAGTTCTGGGTTAAGTCAGCCCCAGCATTTT
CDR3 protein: CASSQSSGLSQPQHF

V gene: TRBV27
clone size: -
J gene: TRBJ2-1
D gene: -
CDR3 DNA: TGTGCCAGCAGTTTACGGCTAGGAGTTGGCAATGAGCAGTTCTTC
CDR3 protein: CASSLRLGVGNEQFF

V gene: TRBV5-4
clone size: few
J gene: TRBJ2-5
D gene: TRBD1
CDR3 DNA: TGTGCCAGCAGCTCGGGACAGGGGAGGTTAAGATACTTC
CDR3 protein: CASSSGQGRLRYF

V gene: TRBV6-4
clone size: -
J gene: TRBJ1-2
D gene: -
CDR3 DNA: TGTGCCAGCAGTACCTTGGACCGAGTCTATGGCTACACCTTC
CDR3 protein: CASSTLDRVYGYTF

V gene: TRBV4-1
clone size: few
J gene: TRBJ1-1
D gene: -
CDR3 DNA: TGCGCCAGCAGCCAACCCTGGACAGTTAACACTGAAGCTTTCTTT
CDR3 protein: CASSQPWTVNTEAFF

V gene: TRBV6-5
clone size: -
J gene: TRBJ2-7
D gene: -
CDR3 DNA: TGTGCCAGCAGACCGGGAAAACTGATGGACGAGCAGTACTTC
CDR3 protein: CASRPGKLMDEQYF

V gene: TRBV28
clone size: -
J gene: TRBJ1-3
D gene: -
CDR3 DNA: TGTGCCAGCAGTTCCCAGGACCGGGCTCTCATTGGGAACACCATATATTTT
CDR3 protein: CASSSQDRALIGNTIYF

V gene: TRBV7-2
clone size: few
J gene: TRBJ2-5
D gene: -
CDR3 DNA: TGTGCCAGCAGCTTACTCGGTCCCAGCTTCGGGGCAGAGACCCAGTACTTC
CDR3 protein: CASSLLGPSFGAETQYF

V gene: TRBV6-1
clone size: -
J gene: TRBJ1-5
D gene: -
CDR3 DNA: TGTGCCAGCAGTGAATCCTTGTCGGGACGACAGCCCCAGCATTTT
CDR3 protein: CASSESLSGRQPQHF

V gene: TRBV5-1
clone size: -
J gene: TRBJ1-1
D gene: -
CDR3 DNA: TGCGCCAGCAGCCCTTCGAGGGGTGGGACTGAAGCTTTCTTT
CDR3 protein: CASSPSRGGTEAFF

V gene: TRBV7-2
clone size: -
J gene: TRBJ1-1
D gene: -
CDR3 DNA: TGTGCCAGCAGCCAGGGATGGGGTCGGGACACTGAAGCTTTCTTT
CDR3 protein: CASSQGWGRDTEAFF

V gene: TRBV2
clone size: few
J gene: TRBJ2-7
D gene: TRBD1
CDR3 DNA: TGTGCCAGCAATAACAGGGGCCCTATGGACGAGCAGTACTTC
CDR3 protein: CASNNRGPMDEQYF

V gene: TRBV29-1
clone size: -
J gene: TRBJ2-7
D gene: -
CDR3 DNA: TGCAGCGTTGCCCGAACCGACTACGAGCAGTACTTC
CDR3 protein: CSVARTDYEQYF

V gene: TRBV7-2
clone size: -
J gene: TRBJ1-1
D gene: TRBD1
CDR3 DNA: TGTGCCAGCAGCTTAGCACAGGGGGCGGGTACTGAAGCTTTCTTT
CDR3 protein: CASSLAQGAGTEAFF

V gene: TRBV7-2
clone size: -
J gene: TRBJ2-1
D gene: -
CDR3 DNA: TGTGCCAGCAGCCAATACCAAAGACAGCTGGTCTTC
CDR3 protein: CASSQYQRQLVF

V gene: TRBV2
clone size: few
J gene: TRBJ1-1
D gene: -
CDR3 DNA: TGTGCCACCACAGAGGACACTGAAGCTTTCTTT
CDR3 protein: CATTEDTEAFF

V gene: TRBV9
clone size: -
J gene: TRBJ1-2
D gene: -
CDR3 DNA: TGTGCCAGCAGCGTGGAGGGGTGGCAGGAGCTCACCTTC
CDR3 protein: CASSVEGWQELTF

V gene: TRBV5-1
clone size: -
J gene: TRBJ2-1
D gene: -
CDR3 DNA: TGCGCCAGCTCGTCGGAGGGTGTCTACAATGAGCAGTTCTTC
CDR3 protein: CASSSEGVYNEQFF

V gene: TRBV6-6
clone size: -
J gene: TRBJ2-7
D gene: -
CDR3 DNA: TGTGCCAGCAGTCCCAGGACACTTGGCTCCTACGAGCAGTACTTC
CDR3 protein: CASSPRTLGSYEQYF

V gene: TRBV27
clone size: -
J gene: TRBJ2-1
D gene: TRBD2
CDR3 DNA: TGTGCCAGCAGCCTAGATCTTCTAGCGGACTACAATGAGCAGTTCTTC
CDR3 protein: CASSLDLLADYNEQFF

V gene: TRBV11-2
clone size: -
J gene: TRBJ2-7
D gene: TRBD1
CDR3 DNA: TGTGCCAGCAACCCCTCGTTCGGACAGGGTTACGAGCAGTACTTC
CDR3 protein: CASNPSFGQGYEQYF

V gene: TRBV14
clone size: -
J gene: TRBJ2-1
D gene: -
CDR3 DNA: TGTGCCAGCAGCCCACTAGGAGGGCCGTTTGAGCAGTTCTTC
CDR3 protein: CASSPLGGPFEQFF

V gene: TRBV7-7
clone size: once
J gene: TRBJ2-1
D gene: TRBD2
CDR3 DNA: TGTGCCAGCAGCTTAATAGCGGGAGACGGTGAGCAGTTCTTC
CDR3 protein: CASSLIAGDGEQFF

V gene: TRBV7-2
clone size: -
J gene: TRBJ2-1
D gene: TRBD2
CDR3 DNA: TGTGCCAGCAGCTTACTAGCGGGATCTTACAATGAGCAGTTCTTC
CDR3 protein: CASSLLAGSYNEQFF

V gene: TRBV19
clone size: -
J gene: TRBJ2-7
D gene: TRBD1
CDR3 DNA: TGTGCCAGTTCCAGGGGGTTAGGCTCCTACGAGCAGTACTTC
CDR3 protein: CASSRGLGSYEQYF

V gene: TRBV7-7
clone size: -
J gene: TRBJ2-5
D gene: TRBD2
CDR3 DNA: TGTGCCAGCAGCTTAGGGACTAGTAGGGAGACCCAGTACTTC
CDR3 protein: CASSLGTSRETQYF

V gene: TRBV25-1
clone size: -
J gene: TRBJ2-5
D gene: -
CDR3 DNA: TGTGCCAGCAGTGGGAGCCCATCATCCCAAGAGACCCAGTACTTC
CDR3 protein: CASSGSPSSQETQYF